The next 5 T cell receptor beta chains were all read from a single sample in a study of T cells in Graves' hyperthyroidism and ophthalmopathy. Regions amplified from RNA transcripts were the TCR beta CDR3 regions. The HTBI set primed first-round TCR CDR3 RT-PCR. One entry per CDR3 protein results from TCRdb running MiXCR on the multiplex PCR reads. The repertoire holds 500,000 to 750,000 distinct CDR3 sequences, 11% to 15% seen once, with about 7% in the top ten. The sequencing input was blood. These receptors all stem from a woman between 18 and 30 years old with Graves' ophthalmopathy.

This clonotype was observed at least ten times. The chain is built from TRBV5-6 and TRBJ1-1; no definite D call. V lost 2 bases and J lost 0, with 14 bases in between. CDR1 and CDR2 (germline): SGHDT, YYEEEE. This CDR3 is built from 16 residues. The CDR3 protein is CASSFSGRRMNTEAFF. The CDR3 DNA is TGTGCCAGCAGCTTCTCTGGTCGCCGGATGAACACTGAAGCTTTCTTT.

This chain joins TRBV9 and TRBJ2-2; the match to TRBD2 covers 9 bases. This CDR3 spans 17 amino acids. Germline trimming cut 3 bases from V and 7 bases from J; bases unmatched to any gene: 13. Germline V gene data show CDR1 as SGDLS and CDR2 as YYNGEE. DNA of the CDR3: TGTGCCAGCAGCGGGGGGGCGGGAGGGCCGTTCAACGGGGAGCTGTTTTTT. This encodes CASSGGAGGPFNGELFF.

Ten or more counts support this clonotype. The chain joins TRBV6-1 to TRBJ1-5; D gene ambiguous. The CDR3 is 14 residues long. Per germline, CDR1 MNHNS and CDR2 SASEGT. The V end was cut by 5 bases, the J end by 6 bases, with 14 bases between. The CDR3 here is CASSYQESGQPQHF. CDR3 bases: TGTGCCAGCAGTTATCAGGAGTCCGGTCAGCCCCAGCATTTT.

Comments on this clonotype: Being one base from a much bigger clone, this may be a read error. This rearrangement joins TRBV20-1 to TRBJ2-7; 9 nucleotides align to TRBD1. There are 15 residues in the CDR3. The germline gives CDR1 DFQATT, CDR2 SNEGSKA (reference sequence). With 0 bases clipped from V and 7 bases from J, the junction kept 10 bases outside the gene matches. The CDR3 loop reads CSARDGGQGSNEQYF. Written as DNA, the CDR3 is TGCAGTGCTAGAGATGGGGGACAGGGATCCAATGAGCAGTACTTC.

This clonotype was observed many times. The genes are TRBV12-3 or TRBV12-4 and TRBJ2-7, with D possibly matching TRBD1 (6 bases). V gave up 5 bases and J gave up 5 bases, with 16 bases separating them. There are 14 residues in the CDR3. DNA of the CDR3: TGTGCCAGCAGTAACTTCGGGACATCTAACGAGCAGTACTTC. It codes for CASSNFGTSNEQYF.